This T cell receptor beta chain emerged from a study of CD8+CD57+ T cells in acquired aplastic anemia. Study background: Mean DNA quantity obtained from sorted CD4+ and CD8+ cells was around 3.2 ug. General study points: Controls did not differ significantly from patients in CD8+ Simpson's diversity.

The authors sequenced patients whose flow cytometry had shown CD8+CD57+ cell expansion. At blood sampling, none of the patients had yet received therapy. In regard to this clonotype: Its antigen remains unknown. Without the conserved terminal phenylalanine or tryptophan, this CDR3 likely stems from a read error. No DNA is shown, since the ends of the CDR3 on it are uncertain; the CDR3 is the one TCRdb lists.

The CDR3 region is 13 residues in length, termini included. From germline, CDR1 is SEHNR and CDR2 FQNEAQ (reference sequence). Genomic DNA provided the template from which TCR beta VDJ and CDR3 profiles were obtained. MiXCR, run by TCRdb on the reads, gives a single entry per CDR3 protein. The sample has 270,000 or so distinct CDR3 sequences; 82% are singletons. V gene TRBV7-9 combines with J gene TRBJ1-2. Material for sequencing was sorted CD4+, CD8+, or CD8+CD57+ T cells (not recorded which) from PBMCs. The sequence was collected from a human donor with aplastic anemia. CDR3: CASSIDKEEGCTY.